The T cell receptor (beta chain) under discussion was sequenced for a study of T cell clonotyping in hematopoietic cell transplantation. Study-level results: Graft donor and pretransplant recipient Inverse Simpson Index values predicted broader posttransplant TCR diversity. Pathologically expanded recipient clonotypes increased progressively from day 30 to day 180 as diversity fell. Few recipient clonotypes overlapped donors; over 97% were de novo at given depth. Without cell sorting, CD4 versus CD8 contributions remain unresolved.

The V gene's germline CDR1 is SGHVS and CDR2 FQNEAQ. The V and J ends lost 5 bases and 6 bases, in that order; junction bases with no gene match: 12. The CDR3 sequence is 15 residues long. With respect to this clone: Its matching antigen is unknown.

TCRdb's copy holds only in-frame clones and misses some; the assay was immunoSEQ multiplex PCR. The sample carries 13,000 or so clones, 80% to 95% recorded once. The sequence was collected from a man aged 30-40 years in good health. Some clones in this sample may be carry-over from other donors' samples. The rearrangement uses TRBV7-8 and TRBJ1-1, with 7 bases aligning to TRBD1. Sequencing was carried out using peripheral blood mononuclear cells. The CDR3 loop reads CASSAGQYRGSEAFF. The CDR3 coding sequence is TGTGCCAGCAGCGCAGGGCAATACAGGGGTTCTGAAGCTTTCTTT.